What follows are 30 T cell receptor beta chains derived from one specimen sequenced in a study of CD8+CD57+ T cells in acquired aplastic anemia (dated by TCRdb to the late 2010s). The sequencer was an Illumina HiSeq 2000. Genomic DNA served as template for TCR beta VDJ combination and CDR3 sequence profiling. Through fastp at Q25 and MiXCR, TCRdb rebuilt clones from the public reads, retaining in-frame beta chains. Each entry is one CDR3 protein sequence, shown with its most common DNA and genes. Present in this sample are 180,000 or so distinct CDR3 sequences, about 47% of which were seen just once. The ten largest clones represent approximately 2.9% of the sample. Sequencing used sorted CD4+, CD8+, or CD8+CD57+ T cells (not recorded which) from PBMCs. All receptors derive from a human donor in good health.

The chain has TRBV29-1 and TRBJ1-5; 9 nucleotides line up with TRBD1. With V trimmed by 4 bases and J by 1 base, 8 bases remained unmatched. Germline V CDR1 and CDR2: SQVTM, ANQGSEA. This CDR3 comprises 16 residues. For the CDR3, the DNA is TGCAGCGTTGGGGACAGGGAATATCGGAGCAATCAGCCCCAGCATTTT. It specifies CSVGDREYRSNQPQHF.

As regards this clonotype: The junction and the germline gene differ at one end; a read error may be behind it. CDR3 coding DNA: TGTGCTAGCAGCCCCCACAGTGGGACCTACGAGCAGTACTTC. Translated, it gives CASSPHSGTYEQYF. The chain combines TRBV7-7 with TRBJ2-7; no clear D gene. The CDR3 consists of 14 residues. Germline values: CDR1 SSHAT, CDR2 FNYEAQ (reference sequence). Together with reference TRBV7-7 and TRBJ2-7, the CDR3 gives the full variable domain: GAGVSQSPRYKVTKRGQDVTLRCDPISSHATLYWYQQALGQGPEFLTYFNYEAQPDKSGLPSDRFSAERPEGSISTLTIQRTEQRDSAMYRCASSPHSGTYEQYFGPGTRLTVT.

This clonotype was observed many times. V is TRBV6-1 and J is TRBJ2-7; TRBD2 agrees at 8 bases. The germline gives CDR1 MNHNS, CDR2 SASEGT. V was clipped by 6 bases and J by 0 bases; unmatched bases: 4. The length of the CDR3 is 14 residues. This chain's CDR3 is CASSRSGSSYEQYF. CDR3 DNA: TGTGCCAGCAGCCGAAGCGGGAGCTCCTACGAGCAGTACTTC.

There are many counts of this clonotype. The chain joins TRBV5-8 to TRBJ1-5; the D is unclear. V was clipped by 1 base and J by 9 bases, with 17 bases between them. From germline, CDR1 is SGHTS and CDR2 YDEGEE. The CDR3 spans 15 residues. Here the CDR3 DNA reads TGTGCCAGCAGCTTGCTAGGCTTGCGAACTATGCCCCAGCATTTT. Amino acid sequence: CASSLLGLRTMPQHF.

This clonotype was recorded at least ten times. The chain has TRBV20-1 and TRBJ2-1; 8 bases agree with TRBD1. Trimming removed 3 bases from V and 6 bases from J; junction bases left unmatched: 4. From germline, CDR1 is DFQATT and CDR2 SNEGSKA (reference sequence). This CDR3 comprises 13 residues. The CDR3 here is CSASQGARNEQFF. Written as DNA, the CDR3 is TGCAGTGCTAGCCAGGGGGCGCGCAATGAGCAGTTCTTC.

In this sample, this clonotype turned up a few times. The J gene is TRBJ2-1, the V gene TRBV11-2; 7 nucleotides align to TRBD1. Germline V lookup: CDR1 SGHAT, CDR2 FQNNGV. The junction had 10 bases not matched to a gene; V was cut back by 8 bases and J by 3 bases. The CDR3 is 15 amino acids. CDR3 amino acids: CASSSGTDLYNEQFF. The DNA for the CDR3 is TGTGCCAGCTCATCCGGGACAGACCTCTACAATGAGCAGTTCTTC. Based on the CDR3 plus reference TRBV11-2 and TRBJ2-1, the full variable domain is EAGVAQSPRYKIIEKRQSVAFWCNPISGHATLYWYQQILGQGPKLLIQFQNNGVVDDSQLPKDRFSAERLKGVDSTLKIQPAKLEDSAVYLCASSSGTDLYNEQFFGPGTRLTVL.

The chain uses TRBV6-5 and TRBJ1-1, with D tentatively TRBD1 (5 bases). The germline V gene has CDR1 MNHEY and CDR2 SVGAGI. This CDR3 spans 15 amino acids. The V end was cut by 2 bases, the J end by 0 bases, with 10 bases between. CDR3 nucleotides: TGTGCCAGCAGTTACCCAGGGCAGATGAACACTGAAGCTTTCTTT. Its translation: CASSYPGQMNTEAFF.

The chain carries TRBV5-4 and TRBJ2-5; 9 bases match TRBD2. CDR1 is SGHNT, CDR2 YYREEE, per germline (reference sequence). This CDR3 has 15 residues. V was clipped by 4 bases and J by 0 bases; unmatched bases: 4. The CDR3 sequence is CASSAPSGNQETQYF. The DNA of the CDR3 is TGTGCCAGCAGCGCGCCTAGCGGGAACCAAGAGACCCAGTACTTC.

The V call is TRBV29-1, the J call TRBJ2-2, with D tentatively TRBD2 (6 bases). CDR3 size: 13 residues. Per the germline V gene, CDR1 is SQVTM and CDR2 is ANQGSEA. The V and J ends lost 4 bases and 6 bases respectively, with 12 bases between them. In DNA form, the CDR3 reads TGCAGCGTTGGCGGGACGTTCGCCGGGGAGCTGTTTTTT. It codes for CSVGGTFAGELFF.

Points on this clonotype: With a much larger clone just one base away, this may be a read error. The rearrangement uses TRBV20-1 and TRBJ2-7, with no clear D. CDR3 size: 11 residues. The germline V and J ends were trimmed by 3 bases and 7 bases, with 10 bases remaining between them. Germline V gene data show CDR1 as DFQATT and CDR2 as SNEGSKA (reference sequence). The CDR3 DNA is TGCAGTGCTAGTCCCCTTAGAGAGCAGTACTTC. Encoded protein: CSASPLREQYF.

This clonotype has ten or more counts. The rearrangement uses TRBV7-2 and TRBJ2-2; D is unclear. The CDR3 loop spans 14 amino acids. The V and J ends lost 4 bases and 6 bases respectively, with 12 bases between them. CDR1 and CDR2 (germline): SGHTA, FQGNSA. The CDR3 loop reads CASSSLPGAGELFF. The CDR3 region has the DNA TGTGCCAGCAGCTCACTACCTGGGGCCGGGGAGCTGTTTTTT.

Comment on this clonotype: An end of the junction differs from the germline gene, which may be a read error. The rearrangement links TRBV7-9 to TRBJ1-1; possible D gene TRBD1, 5 bases. The CDR3 spans 14 residues. Germline V gene data show CDR1 as SEHNR and CDR2 as FQNEAQ (reference sequence). This CDR3 is CATSVGGMNTEAFF. CDR3 DNA sequence: TGTGCCACCAGCGTCGGGGGGATGAACACTGAAGCTTTCTTT.

This clonotype showed up many times. This chain connects TRBV2 to TRBJ1-3; 7 bases line up with TRBD1. CDR3 length: 16 amino acids. Per germline, CDR1 SNHLY and CDR2 FYNNEI. J gave up 0 bases and V 6 bases, and 8 bases lay outside the gene matches. This chain's CDR3 is CASRSRDRVSGNTIYF. CDR3 DNA: TGTGCCAGCAGGTCTAGGGACAGAGTCTCTGGAAACACCATATATTTT.

The rearrangement links TRBV4-3 to TRBJ2-1; 9 bases are shared with TRBD2. Trimming at V came to 4 bases and at J to 9 bases, leaving 10 bases not matched to a gene. This CDR3 is built from 15 residues. CDR1 and CDR2 from the germline V gene are LGHNA and YSLEER. DNA of the CDR3: TGCGCCAGCAGCCGGGGCGGGAGGGTAATTTTTGAGCAGTTCTTC. It yields the protein CASSRGGRVIFEQFF.

V and J are TRBV2 and TRBJ1-2; TRBD1 might be the D (5 bases). This CDR3 has 15 amino acids. From germline, CDR1 is SNHLY and CDR2 FYNNEI. Trimming removed 2 bases from V and 2 bases from J, with 12 bases in between. This CDR3 is CASSERSKGNYGYTF. The CDR3 nucleotides are TGTGCCAGCAGTGAACGGTCTAAGGGGAACTATGGCTACACCTTC.

This clonotype was recorded at least ten times. The chain uses TRBV20-1 and TRBJ2-7; TRBD2 aligns across 8 bases. Trimming took 1 base from V and 2 from J; bases not matched to a gene: 7. The germline gives CDR1 DFQATT, CDR2 SNEGSKA (reference sequence). The CDR3 runs to 15 residues. CDR3 amino acids: CSARVAGRGPYEQYF. The CDR3 region has the DNA TGCAGTGCTAGAGTAGCGGGGAGAGGGCCCTACGAGCAGTACTTC.

Comments on this clonotype: A much larger clone lies a single base off, so this may be a read error. The J gene is TRBJ1-2, the V gene TRBV5-4; D gene uncertain. Germline CDR1 SGHNT, CDR2 YYREEE (reference sequence). CDR3 length: 13 amino acids. The V and J ends lost 2 bases and 6 bases respectively, with 11 bases between them. Here the CDR3 DNA reads TGTGCCAGCAGCTTACTGGGGATCCATGGCTACACCTTC. The encoded protein is CASSLLGIHGYTF.

To note about this clonotype: Since a much larger clone is just one base distant, this may be a read error. The CDR3 protein is CSAPKQGAPTHEQYF. CDR3 DNA sequence: TGCAGTGCACCTAAGCAGGGGGCCCCTACCCACGAGCAGTACTTC. The V call is TRBV20-1, the J call TRBJ2-7; 8 bases align to TRBD1. Germline lookup yields CDR1 DFQATT and CDR2 SNEGSKA (reference sequence). V was clipped by 6 bases and J by 5 bases; unmatched bases: 15. The CDR3 extends over 15 amino acids.

This clonotype was observed a few times. The chain combines TRBV20-1 with TRBJ1-1, with 9 bases matching TRBD1. The length of the CDR3 is 13 residues. J gave up 9 bases and V 6 bases, and 11 bases lay outside the gene matches. From germline, CDR1 is DFQATT and CDR2 SNEGSKA (reference sequence). CDR3 nucleotide sequence: TGCAGTGCCTGGACAGGGGACGTCACCCAAGCTTTCTTT. This encodes CSAWTGDVTQAFF.

This clonotype occurred many times. This chain joins TRBV2 and TRBJ1-2, with 10 bases that match TRBD1. The germline V gene encodes CDR1 SNHLY and CDR2 FYNNEI. The CDR3 contains 15 residues. The trim removed 6 bases at V and 6 bases at J, leaving 10 bases unmatched. CDR3 nucleotides: TGTGCCAGCAGCCCCCGGGACAGGGGCTTTAATGGCTACACCTTC. Its translation is CASSPRDRGFNGYTF.

The genes are TRBV7-2 and TRBJ2-7; D gene uncertain. The CDR3 has 12 amino acids. Per germline, CDR1 SGHTA and CDR2 FQGNSA. Trimming cost V 5 bases and J 0 bases, with 5 bases left between them. CDR3 residues: CASSHNSYEQYF. Written as DNA, the CDR3 is TGTGCCAGCAGCCATAACTCCTACGAGCAGTACTTC.

The chain has TRBV20-1 and TRBJ2-2; TRBD1 matches 8 bases. The ends lost 2 bases at V and 4 bases at J; junction bases unmatched: 0. The CDR3 has 13 amino acids. CDR1 DFQATT and CDR2 SNEGSKA come from the germline V gene (reference sequence). The CDR3 nucleotides read TGCAGTGCTAGACAGGGGGCCACCGGGGAGCTGTTTTTT. Protein product: CSARQGATGELFF.

V gene TRBV10-3 combines with J gene TRBJ1-1; 8 bases align to TRBD1. There are 15 residues in the CDR3. CDR1 is ENHRY and CDR2 is SYGVKD in the germline V gene. Losses at the gene ends were 2 bases for V and 4 bases for J; bases not matched to a gene: 6. The CDR3 DNA reads TGTGCCATCAGTGAGCTCAACAGGGGGGGCACTGAAGCTTTCTTT. This codes for CAISELNRGGTEAFF.

The chain links TRBV10-3 to TRBJ2-2; weak D call: TRBD2 (5 bases). There are 15 residues in the CDR3. Trimming removed 5 bases from V and 4 bases from J, with 14 bases in between. Per the germline V gene, CDR1 is ENHRY and CDR2 is SYGVKD. CDR3 nucleotides: TGTGCCATCAGTAACGGGAATCTTGGCACCGGGGAGCTGTTTTTT. It is translated as CAISNGNLGTGELFF.

This clonotype was seen at least ten times. This rearrangement joins TRBV6-1 to TRBJ1-6; weak D call: TRBD1 (5 bases). The V end lost 8 bases, the J end lost 5 bases, and 13 bases lay between the germline ends. The V gene's germline CDR1 is MNHNS and CDR2 SASEGT. The CDR3 extends over 14 amino acids. CDR3 DNA sequence: TGTGCCAGCCGAAGGACACAAGATAATTCACCCCTCCACTTT. Translating gives CASRRTQDNSPLHF.

This clonotype has only a few counts. This chain uses TRBV20-1 with TRBJ2-1; 8 positions agree with TRBD2. The CDR3 runs 16 residues. Germline assignment: CDR1 DFQATT and CDR2 SNEGSKA (reference sequence). The ends lost 0 bases at V and 4 bases at J; junction bases unmatched: 8. The CDR3 bases are TGCAGTGCTAGAGACCGACTAGCGCTTCTTTACAATGAGCAGTTCTTC. Translated: CSARDRLALLYNEQFF.

This clonotype was observed a handful of times. This chain connects TRBV5-1 to TRBJ1-6; TRBD1 matches 12 bases. Losses at the gene ends were 4 bases for V and 12 bases for J; bases not matched to a gene: 5. CDR1 SGHRS and CDR2 YFSETQ come from the germline V gene. This CDR3 region has 14 residues. The CDR3 spells CASSAGQGAIPLHF. For the CDR3, the DNA is TGCGCCAGCAGCGCGGGACAGGGGGCCATACCCCTCCACTTT. Looking up the rest from reference TRBV5-1 and TRBJ1-6 gives the full variable domain: KAGVTQTPRYLIKTRGQQVTLSCSPISGHRSVSWYQQTPGQGLQFLFEYFSETQRNKGNFPGRFSGRQFSNSRSEMNVSTLELGDSALYLCASSAGQGAIPLHFGNGTRLTVT.

This clonotype has only one observation. J is TRBJ2-3 and V is TRBV15; D is uncertain. Germline-derived CDR1 and CDR2 are LNHNV and YYDKDF (reference sequence). There are 12 residues in the CDR3. Deletions cut 8 bases from V and 2 bases from J, with 8 bases between. The CDR3 nucleotides read TGTGCCACCTCCCAGGACACAGATACGCAGTATTTT. Translating it yields CATSQDTDTQYF.

The J gene is TRBJ2-7, the V gene TRBV19; 7 positions match TRBD1. V lost 4 bases and J lost 0; bases outside the gene matches: 3. This CDR3 is built from 14 residues. CDR1 is LNHDA and CDR2 is SQIVND in the germline V gene (reference sequence). For the CDR3, the DNA is TGTGCCAGTAGTAAGACAGGGATCTCCTACGAGCAGTACTTC. Its protein is CASSKTGISYEQYF.

The V gene is TRBV29-1, the J gene TRBJ1-1; 7 nucleotides match TRBD1. CDR1 is SQVTM and CDR2 is ANQGSEA in the germline V gene. This CDR3 spans 16 amino acids. The J segment lost 0 bases and the V segment lost 8 bases, leaving 15 bases of the junction unmatched. The CDR3 loop is CSTTSDRTSMNTEAFF. In DNA form, the CDR3 reads TGCAGCACAACCTCGGACAGGACGTCGATGAACACTGAAGCTTTCTTT.